The 23 T cell receptor beta chains given below trace back to one sample, sequenced in a study of response to subunit inactivated influenza vaccine. TCRdb passed the RT-PCR reads through MiXCR, listing each CDR3 protein once. The sample consists of approximately 530,000 distinct CDR3 sequences, less than 10% of them appearing once. This specimen consisted of PBMCs from blood, obtained approximately 25 months after vaccination. These receptors were collected from a man aged 45-69 years who received an inactivated influenza vaccine.

At least ten counts were recorded for this clonotype. The chain uses TRBV28 and TRBJ2-1, with TRBD1 identical over 10 bases. Germline CDR1 and CDR2: MDHEN and SYDVKM. The CDR3 runs to 16 residues. Trimming at V came to 2 bases and at J to 6 bases, leaving 7 bases not matched to a gene. CDR3 amino acids: CASSLNSGTGANEQFF. The CDR3 DNA reads as TGTGCCAGCAGTTTAAATTCAGGGACAGGGGCCAATGAGCAGTTCTTC.

The rearrangement links TRBV9 to TRBJ2-5; maybe TRBD2 (5 bases). V gave up 0 bases and J gave up 5 bases, with 14 bases separating them. Germline V gene sequence: CDR1 SGDLS, CDR2 YYNGEE. CDR3 size: 15 residues. In DNA, the CDR3 is TGTGCCAGCAGCGTAGGGACCTATACGGGGGAGACCCAGTACTTC. It translates to CASSVGTYTGETQYF. Full variable domain (missing parts from reference TRBV9 and TRBJ2-5): DSGVTQTPKHLITATGQRVTLRCSPRSGDLSVYWYQQSLDQGLQFLIQYYNGEERAKGNILERFSAQQFPDLHSELNLSSLELGDSALYFCASSVGTYTGETQYFGPGTRLLVL.

This clonotype appeared many times. The CDR3 nucleotides are TGTGCCAGCAGTAGGGGGATTAGCTCCTACGAGCAGTACTTC. Protein sequence: CASSRGISSYEQYF. The chain links TRBV12-3 or TRBV12-4 to TRBJ2-7, with D perhaps matching TRBD1 (6 bases). The CDR3 consists of 14 residues. The V end was cut by 5 bases, the J end by 0 bases, with 11 bases between.

This clonotype was counted between two and nine times. V and J are TRBV5-1 and TRBJ2-7; 7 bases map to TRBD1. With V trimmed by 0 bases and J by 4 bases, 7 bases remained unmatched. The CDR3 totals 15 residues. Germline lookup yields CDR1 SGHRS and CDR2 YFSETQ. The CDR3 nucleotides read TGCGCCAGCAGCTTGGTATCCGGGACAGCATACGAGCAGTACTTC. Encoded protein: CASSLVSGTAYEQYF. Full variable domain (rest looked up from reference TRBV5-1 and TRBJ2-7): KAGVTQTPRYLIKTRGQQVTLSCSPISGHRSVSWYQQTPGQGLQFLFEYFSETQRNKGNFPGRFSGRQFSNSRSEMNVSTLELGDSALYLCASSLVSGTAYEQYFGPGTRLTVT.

This clonotype was seen many times. The chain recombines TRBV4-1 with TRBJ1-3, with D hard to call. The CDR3 extends over 15 amino acids. V was shortened by 0 bases and J by 0 bases, with 6 bases between the two germline ends. Germline loops: CDR1 MGHRA, CDR2 YSYEKL. The CDR3 loop reads CASSQDNNSGNTIYF. CDR3 bases: TGCGCCAGCAGCCAAGATAACAACTCTGGAAACACCATATATTTT.

The sample holds many counts of this clonotype. The chain has TRBV21-1 and TRBJ2-3; the table's D call TRBD2 went unverified against the DNA. TRBV21-1 is deemed a pseudogene. CDR3 length: 18 residues. The CDR3 protein is CASSKEDSGRQSTDTQYF. For the CDR3, the DNA is TGTGCCAGCAGCAAAGAGGATAGCGGGAGGCAGAGCACAGATACGCAGTATTTT.

The genes are TRBV5-6 and TRBJ1-1, with a weak D call TRBD1 (5 bases). Trimming pared 2 bases from V and 12 bases from J, leaving 20 bases between. Germline V CDR1 and CDR2: SGHDT, YYEEEE. The CDR3 extends over 14 amino acids. CDR3 nucleotide sequence: TGTGCCAGCAGCTTTAGAGCAGGGCAACGTAGGACTTTCTTT. This sequence encodes CASSFRAGQRRTFF.

Many counts were recorded for this clonotype. V is TRBV11-2 and J is TRBJ1-6; D is possibly TRBD1 (6 bases). Germline assignment: CDR1 SGHAT and CDR2 FQNNGV. V was shortened by 5 bases and J by 7 bases, with 15 bases between the two germline ends. This CDR3 has 15 residues. CDR3 nucleotide sequence: TGTGCCAGCAGCGTGGGGGGACACCGGAATTCACCCCTCCACTTT. Translation: CASSVGGHRNSPLHF.

This clonotype has at least ten counts. J is TRBJ2-1 and V is TRBV7-9; tentative D call: TRBD1 (5 bases). Germline CDR1 and CDR2: SEHNR and FQNEAQ (reference sequence). V lost 4 bases to trimming and J lost 8 bases, with 18 bases between them. The CDR3 is 15 amino acids. The CDR3 reads CASSSGDSSWYEQFF. As DNA, the CDR3 is TGTGCCAGCAGCTCAGGCGACAGTTCATGGTATGAGCAGTTCTTC.

Ten or more counts support this clonotype. This chain connects TRBV24-1 to TRBJ1-2; D might be TRBD1 (6 bases). Trimming shortened V by 3 bases and J by 9 bases, and 19 bases separated the two germline ends. The CDR3 runs 15 residues. Germline CDR1 is KGHDR and CDR2 is SFDVKD. The CDR3 spells CATSDEGTGTSSYTF. CDR3 bases: TGTGCCACCAGTGATGAAGGGACGGGGACATCAAGCTACACCTTC.

This clonotype appeared a few times. The rearrangement uses TRBV18 and TRBJ2-3; D perhaps matches TRBD2 (7 bases). The germline V and J ends were trimmed by 2 bases and 2 bases, with 17 bases remaining between them. The germline V gene has CDR1 KGHSH and CDR2 LQKENI. The CDR3 runs to 17 residues. CDR3 sequence: CASSPKGGRAYTDTQYF. The CDR3 region has the DNA TGTGCCAGCTCACCAAAGGGGGGGCGAGCTTACACAGATACGCAGTATTTT.

This clonotype appeared many times. The CDR3 bases are TGTGCCAGCAGTTTTTCAGGAAGCTACGAGCAGTACTTC. This encodes CASSFSGSYEQYF. The rearrangement links TRBV28 to TRBJ2-7; D uncertain. Between the trimmed V and J ends, which lost 3 bases and 3 bases, there was a span of 9 bases. There are 13 residues in the CDR3. Germline V gives CDR1 MDHEN, CDR2 SYDVKM.

This clonotype has just a few counts. V gene TRBV29-1 combines with J gene TRBJ1-2; TRBD1 might be the D (5 bases). The CDR3 covers 15 residues. The germline V gene encodes CDR1 SQVTM and CDR2 ANQGSEA. Between the trimmed V and J ends, which lost 6 bases and 1 base, there was a span of 18 bases. The CDR3 region has the DNA TGCAGCGTGGGGCACAGGTTGAACCTTAACTATGGCTACACCTTC. Translating gives CSVGHRLNLNYGYTF.

This clonotype was observed many times. The chain is built from TRBV6-5 and TRBJ1-1; D is unclear. This CDR3 is built from 15 residues. V was cut by 4 bases and J by 0 bases, with 12 bases left in between. The V gene's germline CDR1 is MNHEY and CDR2 SVGAGI. CDR3 residues: CASSFLGVLNTEAFF. DNA for the CDR3: TGTGCCAGCAGTTTCCTCGGGGTCCTGAACACTGAAGCTTTCTTT.

This clonotype was recorded a few times. J is TRBJ2-7 and V is TRBV11-2; D not certain. The CDR3 totals 12 residues. The germline gives CDR1 SGHAT, CDR2 FQNNGV. Trimming stripped 6 bases from V and 6 bases from J, with 12 bases between. CDR3 bases: TGTGCCAGCAGTAGGTCTGGGTCCGAGCAGTACTTC. Its translation: CASSRSGSEQYF. The whole variable domain, filled in from reference TRBV11-2 and TRBJ2-7, reads EAGVAQSPRYKIIEKRQSVAFWCNPISGHATLYWYQQILGQGPKLLIQFQNNGVVDDSQLPKDRFSAERLKGVDSTLKIQPAKLEDSAVYLCASSRSGSEQYFGPGTRLTVT.

The sample holds many counts of this clonotype. This rearrangement joins TRBV28 to TRBJ2-7; 7 nucleotides agree with TRBD1. The CDR3 sequence is 16 residues long. The germline V gene has CDR1 MDHEN and CDR2 SYDVKM. Trimming took 5 bases from V and 0 from J; bases not matched to a gene: 10. The CDR3 nucleotides are TGTGCCAGCAGTGTAAACAGGGGAATTAGCTCCTACGAGCAGTACTTC. Its protein product is CASSVNRGISSYEQYF.

This clonotype was recorded at least ten times. The gene calls are TRBV18 and TRBJ2-5; no reliable D call. The CDR3 is 12 amino acids. Trimming stripped 3 bases from V and 9 bases from J, with 11 bases between. Per the germline V gene, CDR1 is KGHSH and CDR2 is LQKENI. DNA of the CDR3: TGTGCCAGCTCACCGGGCGGATCGGCCCAGTACTTC. It codes for CASSPGGSAQYF.

This clonotype has a handful of counts. The V call is TRBV14, the J call TRBJ2-4, with a possible D match to TRBD1 (7 bases). Germline CDR1 reads SGHDN; CDR2 reads FVKESK. The CDR3 loop spans 17 amino acids. Trimming cost V 1 base and J 0 bases, with 13 bases left between them. CDR3 sequence (DNA): TGTGCCAGCAGCCAAGCAGGGGGGATACTAGCCAAAAACATTCAGTACTTC. Residues: CASSQAGGILAKNIQYF.

V is TRBV20-1 and J is TRBJ1-5; TRBD1 matches 10 bases. Trimming removed 3 bases from V and 6 bases from J; junction bases left unmatched: 5. Per germline, CDR1 DFQATT and CDR2 SNEGSKA (reference sequence). CDR3 length equals 14 residues. The DNA of the CDR3 is TGCAGTGCTAGGGACAGGGGGGCCAGTCAGCCCCAGCATTTT. Residues: CSARDRGASQPQHF.

This clonotype was seen repeatedly, ten times or more. The chain combines TRBV11-2 with TRBJ2-2; D is uncertain. The V end lost 5 bases, the J end lost 7 bases, and 14 bases lay between the germline ends. CDR1 SGHAT and CDR2 FQNNGV come from the germline V gene. The CDR3 contains 14 residues. CDR3: CASSLRAFSGELFF. CDR3 coding DNA: TGTGCCAGCAGCCTGCGCGCGTTTAGCGGGGAGCTGTTTTTT.

At least ten counts were recorded for this clonotype. The CDR3 sequence is CASSLVVGQGYGYTF. DNA for the CDR3: TGTGCCAGCAGCTTGGTTGTTGGGCAGGGCTATGGCTACACCTTC. The genes are TRBV5-5 and TRBJ1-2, with D possibly matching TRBD1 (5 bases). Germline CDR1 and CDR2: SGHKS and YYEKEE (reference sequence). There are 15 residues in the CDR3. Trimming cost V 0 bases and J 4 bases, with 13 bases left between them.

The rearrangement joins TRBV24-1 to TRBJ2-1; 12 bases line up with TRBD2. The CDR3 is 16 residues long. CDR1 is KGHDR, CDR2 SFDVKD, per germline. Trimming at V came to 6 bases and at J to 8 bases, leaving 10 bases not matched to a gene. DNA for the CDR3: TGTGCCACCAGTTCCCAGACTAGCGGGAGAGGGTATGAGCAGTTCTTC. This encodes CATSSQTSGRGYEQFF.

The rearrangement links TRBV28 to TRBJ2-2; tentatively, D is TRBD2 (6 bases). There are 13 residues in the CDR3. Deletions cut 5 bases from V and 6 bases from J, with 10 bases between. Germline V gives CDR1 MDHEN, CDR2 SYDVKM. The CDR3 nucleotides are TGTGCCAGCAGTGCGGGGTTTGCCGGGGAGCTGTTTTTT. Residues: CASSAGFAGELFF.